Listed here are 14 T cell receptor beta chains from one sample, sequenced in a study of cytomegalovirus exposure and HLA in healthy donors. Primers included in the PCR were 60 Vbeta and 13 Jbeta primers. TCRdb's table, derived via immunoSEQ multiplex PCR, lists solely in-frame clones and lacks some. This sample yields hundreds of thousands of clones, of which 76% are seen a single time; around 0.63% belongs to the top ten. Sequencing used PBMCs. The receptor source for this set is a man aged 18 to 30 in good health and CMV-seronegative.

V is TRBV11-3 and J is TRBJ2-1; 8 bases map to TRBD2. The germline CDR1 and CDR2 sequences are SGHNT and YENEEA. This CDR3 has 17 residues. Unmatched junction bases numbered 12, after V lost 5 bases and J lost 3 bases. CDR3 protein: CASSPSRVAGSYNEQFF. Written as DNA, the CDR3 is TGTGCCAGCAGCCCTTCCCGGGTAGCGGGAAGCTACAATGAGCAGTTCTTC.

This clone has only one observation. The chain combines TRBV2 with TRBJ1-5, with D possibly matching TRBD1 (6 bases). Germline V lookup: CDR1 SNHLY, CDR2 FYNNEI. V gave up 4 bases and J gave up 2 bases, with 12 bases separating them. CDR3 length: 15 residues. The CDR3 is CASSVLQGGNQPQHF. CDR3 nucleotide sequence: TGTGCCAGCAGTGTTCTACAGGGAGGCAATCAGCCCCAGCATTTT.

The chain uses TRBV2 and TRBJ1-5; tentative D call: TRBD1 (5 bases). The CDR3 covers 14 residues. Germline loops: CDR1 SNHLY, CDR2 FYNNEI. Trimming cost V 5 bases and J 4 bases, with 12 bases left between them. This CDR3 reads CASSSQGWNQPQHF. The CDR3 region has the DNA TGTGCCAGCAGTTCTCAGGGATGGAATCAGCCCCAGCATTTT.

The chain recombines TRBV6-5 with TRBJ1-2, with D hard to call. V was pared by 5 bases and J by 1 base, with 11 bases between. The germline V gene encodes CDR1 MNHEY and CDR2 SVGAGI. This CDR3 comprises 14 residues. The CDR3 spells CASSPNRDNYGYTF. DNA for the CDR3: TGTGCCAGCAGTCCTAACCGGGATAACTATGGCTACACCTTC.

This chain uses TRBV7-9 with TRBJ1-4; no clear D gene. Germline values: CDR1 SEHNR, CDR2 FQNEAQ (reference sequence). The CDR3 totals 12 residues. V lost 2 bases to trimming and J lost 8 bases, with 6 bases between them. Written as DNA, the CDR3 is TGTGCCAGCAGCTTATCAATCGAAAAACTGTTTTTT. Its translation: CASSLSIEKLFF.

This rearrangement joins TRBV4-1 to TRBJ2-5; 11 nucleotides match TRBD1. The V segment lost 4 bases and the J segment 5 bases; nucleotides outside the gene matches: 6. CDR3 length equals 15 residues. Per germline, CDR1 MGHRA and CDR2 YSYEKL. The chain's CDR3 is CASSLGQGAGETQYF. The CDR3 region has the DNA TGCGCCAGCAGCCTCGGACAGGGGGCTGGGGAGACCCAGTACTTC.

In this sample, this clone turned up a few times. The genes are TRBV6-1 and TRBJ2-7; 8 bases align to TRBD2. The CDR3 is 16 amino acids. With 1 base clipped from V and 0 bases from J, the junction kept 5 bases outside the gene matches. CDR1 is MNHNS, CDR2 SASEGT, per germline. This CDR3 reads CASSEEAGVVSYEQYF. The CDR3 DNA sequence: TGTGCCAGCAGTGAAGAAGCGGGAGTCGTCTCCTACGAGCAGTACTTC.

This clone has only a few counts. Other DNA sequences in the same sample also yield this CDR3. J is TRBJ1-1 and V is TRBV6-1; D possibly corresponds to TRBD1 (6 bases). The CDR3 runs 13 residues. Germline V CDR1 and CDR2: MNHNS, SASEGT. The germline V and J ends were trimmed by 9 bases and 1 base, with 12 bases remaining between them. The CDR3 nucleotides are TGTGCCAGTAGGGGGGGGACGAACACTGAAGCTTTCTTT. Translated, it gives CASRGGTNTEAFF.

This chain links TRBV18 with TRBJ2-2; D is possibly TRBD1 (6 bases). Germline lookup yields CDR1 KGHSH and CDR2 LQKENI. There are 14 residues in the CDR3. With 5 bases removed from V and 6 bases from J, the gap between germline ends came to 13 bases. The CDR3 DNA is TGTGCCAGCTCATCCTACAGGGATTCCGGGGAGCTGTTTTTT. Its translation: CASSSYRDSGELFF.

J is TRBJ2-1 and V is TRBV7-9; TRBD1 aligns across 9 bases. The CDR3 length is 13 residues. Germline lookup yields CDR1 SEHNR and CDR2 FQNEAQ (reference sequence). With V trimmed by 1 base and J by 15 bases, 7 bases remained unmatched. The CDR3: CASSLETGGRVFF. Here the CDR3 DNA reads TGTGCCAGCAGCTTAGAGACAGGGGGTCGTGTGTTCTTC.

V gene TRBV7-6 combines with J gene TRBJ1-3; the D gene is possibly TRBD1 (6 bases). The germline V gene has CDR1 SGHVS and CDR2 FNYEAQ. With 5 bases removed from V and 0 bases from J, the gap between germline ends came to 14 bases. This CDR3 region has 16 residues. CDR3 sequence reads: CASSLGTQSSGNTIYF. In nucleotides, the CDR3 is TGTGCCAGCAGCCTCGGGACACAGAGCTCTGGAAACACCATATATTTT. The full variable domain, completed using reference TRBV7-6 and TRBJ1-3, is GAGVSQSPRYKVTKRGQDVALRCDPISGHVSLYWYRQALGQGPEFLTYFNYEAQQDKSGLPNDRFSAERPEGSISTLTIQRTEQRDSAMYRCASSLGTQSSGNTIYFGEGSWLTVV.

As for this clone: Other DNA sequences of this sample code for an identical CDR3. The genes are TRBV6-1 and TRBJ1-1; 7 nucleotides align to TRBD1. The V and J ends lost 4 bases and 1 base, in that order; junction bases with no gene match: 6. CDR1 and CDR2 from the germline V gene are MNHNS and SASEGT. The CDR3 runs 15 residues. The CDR3 DNA sequence: TGTGCCAGCAGTGCCTGGGACAGACAGAACACTGAAGCTTTCTTT. Residues: CASSAWDRQNTEAFF.

V is TRBV5-6 and J is TRBJ2-3; maybe TRBD1 (6 bases). CDR1 and CDR2 from the germline V gene are SGHDT and YYEEEE. The CDR3 is 16 amino acids. V was pared by 0 bases and J by 3 bases, with 14 bases between. The CDR3 DNA reads as TGTGCCAGCAGCTTGGTGTACAGGGAGTTGACAGATACGCAGTATTTT. Translated, it gives CASSLVYRELTDTQYF.

The chain carries TRBV7-8 and TRBJ2-7; tentative D call: TRBD1 (7 bases). V was pared by 1 base and J by 3 bases, with 16 bases between. CDR3 length equals 16 residues. Germline V gene data show CDR1 as SGHVS and CDR2 as FQNEAQ. In DNA form, the CDR3 reads TGTGCCAGCAGCTTAGAAGTGGCAGGGGGGTTCTACGAGCAGTACTTC. Its translation: CASSLEVAGGFYEQYF. Combining the CDR3 with reference TRBV7-8 and TRBJ2-7 gives the whole variable domain GAGVSQSPRYKVAKRGQDVALRCDPISGHVSLFWYQQALGQGPEFLTYFQNEAQLDKSGLPSDRFFAERPEGSVSTLKIQRTQQEDSAVYLCASSLEVAGGFYEQYFGPGTRLTVT.